The 24 T cell receptor beta chains below were found in one sample sequenced in a study of T-cell memory formation after mild COVID-19. TCRdb processed the 5' RACE reads anew with MiXCR; each CDR3 protein has one entry. The sample includes about 500,000 distinct CDR3 sequences, about a fifth of them seen just once. The sequenced material came from PBMCs or a T cell subset sorted from them (not recorded which). The receptors originated from an adult woman who had mild COVID-19 (a few samples of this study predate the infection). Cell type and time point are not known.

The rearrangement uses TRBV19 and TRBJ1-4, with 7 positions matching TRBD1. This CDR3 has 13 residues. V dropped 6 bases and J dropped 5; count of bases not matched to a gene: 3. Germline lookup yields CDR1 LNHDA and CDR2 SQIVND (reference sequence). CDR3 region: CASRTTGNEKLFF. Written as DNA, the CDR3 is TGTGCCAGTAGAACGACAGGGAATGAAAAACTGTTTTTT.

This clonotype has more than one count but fewer than ten. V and J are TRBV5-5 and TRBJ2-2, with 7 nucleotides matching TRBD1. J was trimmed by 6 bases and V by 1 base; bases with no gene match: 15. CDR1 is SGHKS and CDR2 is YYEKEE in the germline V gene (reference sequence). The CDR3 has 18 residues. The CDR3, as DNA: TGTGCCAGCAGCTTGTCTAGACAGGGCTCATTAAGGGCCGGGGAGCTGTTTTTT. Translation: CASSLSRQGSLRAGELFF.

This clonotype turned up a few times. The chain carries TRBV29-1 and TRBJ2-6; no definite D call. CDR3 length: 14 amino acids. Germline V lookup: CDR1 SQVTM, CDR2 ANQGSEA. V lost 3 bases and J lost 4, with 10 bases in between. The CDR3 nucleotides read TGCAGCGTTGAGAACCCGACGGGGGCCAACGTCCTGACTTTC. Translation gives CSVENPTGANVLTF.

The chain joins TRBV11-3 to TRBJ2-2; D unclear. The CDR3 is 14 amino acids. Germline loops: CDR1 SGHNT, CDR2 YENEEA. Between the trimmed V and J ends, which lost 0 bases and 7 bases, there was a span of 9 bases. CDR3 sequence: CASSLDGEDGELFF. CDR3 sequence (DNA): TGTGCCAGCAGCTTAGATGGTGAGGACGGGGAGCTGTTTTTT. Complete variable domain (other parts from reference TRBV11-3 and TRBJ2-2): EAGVVQSPRYKIIEKKQPVAFWCNPISGHNTLYWYLQNLGQGPELLIRYENEEAVDDSQLPKDRFSAERLKGVDSTLKIQPAELGDSAVYLCASSLDGEDGELFFGEGSRLTVL.

This clonotype was seen a few times. CDR3 in amino acids: CATSDRDRASYEQYF. The CDR3 DNA is TGTGCCACCAGTGACCGGGACAGGGCTTCCTACGAGCAGTACTTC. The chain employs TRBV24-1 and TRBJ2-7; 9 bases are shared with TRBD1. Per the germline V gene, CDR1 is KGHDR and CDR2 is SFDVKD. J was trimmed by 1 base and V by 4 bases; bases with no gene match: 4. This CDR3 region has 15 residues.

This clonotype was observed a handful of times. This chain joins TRBV29-1 and TRBJ2-1, with 10 bases lining up with TRBD2. CDR1 and CDR2 (germline): SQVTM, ANQGSEA. CDR3 length: 13 residues. The ends lost 6 bases at V and 9 bases at J; junction bases unmatched: 8. For the CDR3, the DNA is TGCAGCGTCTCAGCGGGAGGGCCGGGTGAGCAGTTCTTC. Its protein product is CSVSAGGPGEQFF.

CDR3 region: CAWSVLGLAGGPYEQYF. DNA for the CDR3: TGTGCCTGGAGTGTCCTGGGACTAGCGGGAGGTCCCTACGAGCAGTACTTC. The chain combines TRBV30 with TRBJ2-7, with 15 bases that match TRBD2. In germline, CDR1 is GTSNPN, CDR2 SVGIG (reference sequence). This CDR3 is built from 17 residues. Losses at the gene ends were 0 bases for V and 2 bases for J; bases not matched to a gene: 5.

This clonotype occurred a few times. V gene TRBV5-1 combines with J gene TRBJ2-3, with D unresolved. This CDR3 comprises 14 residues. Germline CDR1 and CDR2: SGHRS and YFSETQ. V was shortened by 0 bases and J by 2 bases, with 7 bases between the two germline ends. The CDR3, as DNA: TGCGCCAGCAGCTTGGAGGTCGCCACAGATACGCAGTATTTT. Translated, it gives CASSLEVATDTQYF.

The J gene is TRBJ2-1, the V gene TRBV30; weak D call: TRBD2 (5 bases). The CDR3 consists of 12 residues. Germline V CDR1 and CDR2: GTSNPN, SVGIG (reference sequence). Trimming stripped 2 bases from V and 8 bases from J, with 10 bases between. The CDR3 reads CAWSPTNHEQFF. CDR3 bases: TGTGCCTGGAGTCCGACTAACCATGAGCAGTTCTTC.

The rearrangement links TRBV11-2 to TRBJ2-7; tentatively, D is TRBD2 (7 bases). This CDR3 is 16 amino acids long. Germline lookup yields CDR1 SGHAT and CDR2 FQNNGV. V was pared by 8 bases and J by 1 base, with 21 bases between. The CDR3 here is CASSDPGGRRSYEQYF. The CDR3 bases are TGTGCCAGCTCAGACCCCGGGGGGCGTAGATCCTACGAGCAGTACTTC.

The chain joins TRBV12-3 or TRBV12-4 to TRBJ2-3; possibly TRBD2 for D (6 bases). The CDR3 is 12 residues long. The ends were cut back, 10 bases at V and 4 bases at J, with 12 bases in the middle. CDR3 DNA sequence: TGTGCCACCGCGGGAAACGCAGATACGCAGTATTTT. It yields the protein CATAGNADTQYF.

The rearrangement joins TRBV27 to TRBJ2-7; D may be TRBD1 or TRBD2 (5 bases each). V lost 5 bases, J lost 4 bases, and 15 bases lay in between. Germline V CDR1 and CDR2: MNHEY, SMNVEV (reference sequence). The CDR3 runs to 14 residues. The CDR3 DNA is TGTGCCAGCAGTGTCGCCGGGACCCAGTACGAGCAGTACTTC. Protein product: CASSVAGTQYEQYF.

This clonotype was recorded a few times. The chain uses TRBV24-1 and TRBJ2-7; 10 bases match TRBD1. Germline assignment: CDR1 KGHDR and CDR2 SFDVKD. The CDR3 is 15 residues long. Germline trimming cut 3 bases from V and 3 bases from J; bases unmatched to any gene: 4. CDR3 protein: CATSDTGTGVYEQYF. The CDR3, as DNA: TGTGCCACCAGTGATACCGGGACAGGGGTCTACGAGCAGTACTTC.

This chain links TRBV12-3 or TRBV12-4 with TRBJ2-3, with a possible D match to TRBD2 (5 bases). This CDR3 is built from 14 residues. Trimming removed 3 bases from V and 2 bases from J, with 9 bases in between. CDR3 loop: CASSLRETTDTQYF. CDR3 nucleotides: TGTGCCAGCAGTTTGAGGGAGACCACAGATACGCAGTATTTT.

This clonotype was counted between two and nine times. The rearrangement joins TRBV7-9 to TRBJ2-1; TRBD2 matches 11 bases. The CDR3 loop spans 16 amino acids. With V trimmed by 5 bases and J by 5 bases, 8 bases remained unmatched. CDR1 is SEHNR and CDR2 is FQNEAQ in the germline V gene (reference sequence). Written as DNA, the CDR3 is TGTGCCAGCAGCGTAGTAGCGGGAGGGAGAAACAATGAGCAGTTCTTC. It codes for CASSVVAGGRNNEQFF.

This clonotype was counted a few times. The CDR3 here is CASSQVDSLGGYTF. For the CDR3, the DNA is TGCGCCAGCAGCCAAGTCGACAGCCTGGGAGGCTACACCTTC. The chain is built from TRBV5-1 and TRBJ1-2, with D possibly matching TRBD1 (5 bases). The CDR3 is 14 residues long. In germline, CDR1 is SGHRS, CDR2 YFSETQ. V shed 4 bases and J shed 8 bases, with 18 bases lying between them. The full variable domain, with the rest looked up from reference TRBV5-1 and TRBJ1-2, is KAGVTQTPRYLIKTRGQQVTLSCSPISGHRSVSWYQQTPGQGLQFLFEYFSETQRNKGNFPGRFSGRQFSNSRSEMNVSTLELGDSALYLCASSQVDSLGGYTFGSGTRLTVV.

This clonotype was counted between two and nine times. The V and J genes are TRBV6-5 and TRBJ2-1, with a weak D call TRBD2 (5 bases). CDR3 size: 16 residues. V lost 2 bases and J 2 bases, leaving 13 bases between the germline ends. Germline V CDR1 and CDR2: MNHEY, SVGAGI. Here the CDR3 reads CASSYTRSGTYNEQFF. CDR3 nucleotides: TGTGCCAGCAGTTACACACGCAGCGGAACCTACAATGAGCAGTTCTTC.

This chain joins TRBV5-1 and TRBJ2-1, with 8 bases aligning to TRBD2. The ends lost 6 bases at V and 0 bases at J; junction bases unmatched: 5. CDR3 length equals 15 residues. Germline V gives CDR1 SGHRS, CDR2 YFSETQ. The chain's CDR3 is CASTRGGGSYNEQFF. The DNA of the CDR3 is TGCGCCAGCACTCGGGGGGGAGGCTCCTACAATGAGCAGTTCTTC. The variable domain in full, completed from reference TRBV5-1 and TRBJ2-1, reads KAGVTQTPRYLIKTRGQQVTLSCSPISGHRSVSWYQQTPGQGLQFLFEYFSETQRNKGNFPGRFSGRQFSNSRSEMNVSTLELGDSALYLCASTRGGGSYNEQFFGPGTRLTVL.

The chain couples TRBV20-1 to TRBJ1-2; 8 bases are a match to TRBD1. J was trimmed by 6 bases and V by 3 bases; bases with no gene match: 9. CDR1 and CDR2 (germline): DFQATT, SNEGSKA (reference sequence). The CDR3 is 14 residues long. This chain's CDR3 is CSARANGQGDGYTF. The CDR3 DNA is TGCAGTGCTAGGGCTAACGGACAGGGAGATGGCTACACCTTC.

This clonotype came up a few times. The chain links TRBV7-2 to TRBJ1-2; D remains ambiguous. The V end lost 4 bases, the J end lost 8 bases, and 14 bases lay between the germline ends. CDR3 length: 13 residues. Germline values: CDR1 SGHTA, CDR2 FQGNSA. The CDR3 DNA is TGTGCCAGCAGCTCGCCCGGGGATCGCGGCTACACCTTC. Its protein is CASSSPGDRGYTF. Combining the CDR3 with reference TRBV7-2 and TRBJ1-2 gives the whole variable domain GAGVSQSPSNKVTEKGKDVELRCDPISGHTALYWYRQSLGQGLEFLIYFQGNSAPDKSGLPSDRFSAERTGGSVSTLTIQRTQQEDSAVYLCASSSPGDRGYTFGSGTRLTVV.

V and J are TRBV20-1 and TRBJ2-7; TRBD2 aligns across 8 bases. The CDR3 is made up of 14 amino acids. The germline V gene has CDR1 DFQATT and CDR2 SNEGSKA (reference sequence). The trim removed 3 bases at V and 7 bases at J, leaving 11 bases unmatched. CDR3 sequence: CSASPSGLGGEQYF. CDR3 DNA sequence: TGCAGTGCTAGCCCTAGCGGGCTTGGGGGGGAGCAGTACTTC.

The chain links TRBV19 to TRBJ2-7; TRBD1 aligns across 11 bases. The germline CDR1 and CDR2 sequences are LNHDA and SQIVND (reference sequence). Trimming cost V 6 bases and J 6 bases; bases outside gene matches: 4. The CDR3 has 13 residues. In nucleotides, the CDR3 is TGTGCCAGTAGCGGGGGGACAGGGGGCGAGCAGTACTTC. Encoded protein: CASSGGTGGEQYF.

This sequence joins TRBV30 and TRBJ1-5; 7 positions agree with TRBD1. The CDR3 sequence is 14 residues long. CDR1 and CDR2 (germline): GTSNPN, SVGIG (reference sequence). J was trimmed by 0 bases and V by 1 base; bases with no gene match: 0. The CDR3 is CAWSGDSSNQPQHF. The CDR3 region has the DNA TGTGCCTGGAGTGGGGACAGTAGCAATCAGCCCCAGCATTTT. Complete variable domain (other parts from reference TRBV30 and TRBJ1-5): SQTIHQWPATLVQPVGSPLSLECTVEGTSNPNLYWYRQAAGRGLQLLFYSVGIGQISSEVPQNLSASRPQDRQFILSSKKLLLSDSGFYLCAWSGDSSNQPQHFGDGTRLSIL.

The rearrangement uses TRBV4-3 and TRBJ1-2; TRBD1 might be the D (5 bases). CDR1 and CDR2 from the germline V gene are LGHNA and YSLEER. This CDR3 contains 18 residues. V gave up 3 bases and J gave up 4 bases, with 24 bases separating them. CDR3 in amino acids: CASSQNRQSPSFGYGYTF. The CDR3 DNA reads TGCGCCAGCAGCCAGAACCGACAGTCCCCCTCCTTCGGCTATGGCTACACCTTC.